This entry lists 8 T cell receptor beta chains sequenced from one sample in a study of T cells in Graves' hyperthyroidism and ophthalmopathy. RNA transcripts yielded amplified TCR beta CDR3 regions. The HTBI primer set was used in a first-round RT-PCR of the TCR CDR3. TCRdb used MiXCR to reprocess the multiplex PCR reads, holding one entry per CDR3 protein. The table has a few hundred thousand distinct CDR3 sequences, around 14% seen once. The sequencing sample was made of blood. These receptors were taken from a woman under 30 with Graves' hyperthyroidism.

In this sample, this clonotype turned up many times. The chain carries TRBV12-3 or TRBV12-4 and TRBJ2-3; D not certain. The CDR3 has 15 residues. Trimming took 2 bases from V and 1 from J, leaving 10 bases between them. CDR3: CASSLRYGGTDTQYF. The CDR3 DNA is TGTGCCAGCAGTTTACGGTATGGGGGCACAGATACGCAGTATTTT.

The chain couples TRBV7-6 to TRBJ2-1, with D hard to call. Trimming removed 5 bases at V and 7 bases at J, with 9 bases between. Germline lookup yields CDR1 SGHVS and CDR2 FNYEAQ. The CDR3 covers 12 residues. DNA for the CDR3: TGTGCCAGCAGCCCACAGCAGAATGAGCAGTTCTTC. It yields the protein CASSPQQNEQFF.

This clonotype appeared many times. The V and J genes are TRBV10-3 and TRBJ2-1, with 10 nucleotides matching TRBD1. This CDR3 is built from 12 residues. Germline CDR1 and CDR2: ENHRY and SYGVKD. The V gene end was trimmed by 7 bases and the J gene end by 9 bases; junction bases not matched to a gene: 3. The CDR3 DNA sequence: TGTGCCATCACTGGGACAGGGGTTGAGCAGTTCTTC. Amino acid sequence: CAITGTGVEQFF.

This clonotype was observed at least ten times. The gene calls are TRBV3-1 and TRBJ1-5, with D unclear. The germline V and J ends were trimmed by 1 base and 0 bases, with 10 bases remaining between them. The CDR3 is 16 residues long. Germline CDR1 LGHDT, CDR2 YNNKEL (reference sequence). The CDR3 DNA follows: TGTGCCAGCAGCCAAGGGGCAACTTATAGCAATCAGCCCCAGCATTTT. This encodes CASSQGATYSNQPQHF.

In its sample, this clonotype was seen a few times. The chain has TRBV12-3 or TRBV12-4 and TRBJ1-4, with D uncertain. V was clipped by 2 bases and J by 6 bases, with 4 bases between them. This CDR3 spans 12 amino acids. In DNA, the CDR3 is TGTGCCAGCAGTTTACTGCATGAAAAACTGTTTTTT. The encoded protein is CASSLLHEKLFF.

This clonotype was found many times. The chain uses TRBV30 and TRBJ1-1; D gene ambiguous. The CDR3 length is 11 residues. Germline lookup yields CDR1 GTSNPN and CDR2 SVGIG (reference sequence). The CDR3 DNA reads TGTGCGATTGGCCTGTACACTGAAGCTTTCTTT. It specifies CAIGLYTEAFF.

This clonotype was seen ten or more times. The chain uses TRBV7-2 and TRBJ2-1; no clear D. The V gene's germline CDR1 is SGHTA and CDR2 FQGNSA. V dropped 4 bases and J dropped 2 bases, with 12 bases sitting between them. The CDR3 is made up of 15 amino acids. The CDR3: CASSSHSLTYNEQFF. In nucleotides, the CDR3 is TGTGCCAGCAGCTCCCACTCCCTAACCTACAATGAGCAGTTCTTC.

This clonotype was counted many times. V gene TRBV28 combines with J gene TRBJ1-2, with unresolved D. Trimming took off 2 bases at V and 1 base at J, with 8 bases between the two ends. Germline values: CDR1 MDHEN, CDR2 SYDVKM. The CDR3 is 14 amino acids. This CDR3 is CASSLVGLNYGYTF. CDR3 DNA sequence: TGTGCCAGCAGTTTAGTCGGCCTTAACTATGGCTACACCTTC.